A selection of T cell receptor beta chains follows, all from one sample in a study of blood T cell repertoires in COVID-19. Profiling relied on immunoSEQ multiplex PCR, and the TCRdb table lists in-frame clones only, not all of them. The sample holds approximately 99,000 clones; 60% to 85% are singletons and the top ten take roughly 20%. The material sequenced was peripheral blood. These receptors were obtained from an elderly woman with active or convalescent COVID-19. The CDR3 runs from the conserved cysteine through the conserved F or W. D genes are given only for firm matches. Size tells how often a clone was seen (once, few, many) or the class of an expanded clone, and some rows leave it out.

cdr3_nt: TGTGCCAGCAGTGAGCGGGAGGGCCTTAGAAATGAGCAGTTCTTC
cdr3_aa: CASSEREGLRNEQFF
j_call: TRBJ2-1
v_call: TRBV6-1
clone_size: -
cdr3_length: 15
d_call: TRBD2

cdr3_nt: TGCGCCAGCAGCTTGATACAGGGGGCAGGAGATACGCAGTATTTT
cdr3_aa: CASSLIQGAGDTQYF
j_call: TRBJ2-3
v_call: TRBV5-1
clone_size: few
cdr3_length: 15
d_call: TRBD1

cdr3_nt: TGTGCCAGCAGTCCCGGGACAGCAAAAGCCCAGTACTTC
cdr3_aa: CASSPGTAKAQYF
j_call: TRBJ2-5
v_call: TRBV6-2/TRBV6-3
clone_size: -
cdr3_length: 13
d_call: TRBD1

cdr3_nt: TGTGCCACCAGTGCCGCAGAGGGGGCGCGCACCGGGGAGCTGTTTTTT
cdr3_aa: CATSAAEGARTGELFF
j_call: TRBJ2-2
v_call: TRBV24-1
clone_size: -
cdr3_length: 16
d_call: TRBD1

cdr3_nt: TGTGCCAGCAGCCCTCGTGGGAGCTCCTACAATGAGCAGTTCTTC
cdr3_aa: CASSPRGSSYNEQFF
j_call: TRBJ2-1
v_call: TRBV2
clone_size: -
cdr3_length: 15
d_call: -

cdr3_nt: TGTGCCAGTAGTATTAGAGCGGGAGGAGGGTCCTACGAGCAGTACTTC
cdr3_aa: CASSIRAGGGSYEQYF
j_call: TRBJ2-7
v_call: TRBV19
clone_size: -
cdr3_length: 16
d_call: TRBD2

cdr3_nt: TGTGCCAGCACCTCGCACGGGACAGGAGATCAGCCCCAGCATTTT
cdr3_aa: CASTSHGTGDQPQHF
j_call: TRBJ1-5
v_call: TRBV2
clone_size: -
cdr3_length: 15
d_call: TRBD1

cdr3_nt: TGTGCCAGCTCACCACGGACAGAGGGGGGCACAGATACGCAGTATTTT
cdr3_aa: CASSPRTEGGTDTQYF
j_call: TRBJ2-3
v_call: TRBV18
clone_size: -
cdr3_length: 16
d_call: -

cdr3_nt: TGTGCCAGCAGACGCCCAGGTTCCTATGGCTACACCTTC
cdr3_aa: CASRRPGSYGYTF
j_call: TRBJ1-2
v_call: TRBV28
clone_size: -
cdr3_length: 13
d_call: -

cdr3_nt: TGTGCCAGCAGTGAAGGGACTAGCGGGAGCAATGAGCAGTTCTTC
cdr3_aa: CASSEGTSGSNEQFF
j_call: TRBJ2-1
v_call: TRBV6-1
clone_size: many
cdr3_length: 15
d_call: TRBD2

cdr3_nt: TGCAGCGTTGAACGCGGGGCTAACTATGGCTACACCTTC
cdr3_aa: CSVERGANYGYTF
j_call: TRBJ1-2
v_call: TRBV29-1
clone_size: -
cdr3_length: 13
d_call: -

cdr3_nt: TGTGCCAGCAGCTCTGGGACAGACACCGGGGAGCTGTTTTTT
cdr3_aa: CASSSGTDTGELFF
j_call: TRBJ2-2
v_call: TRBV7-3
clone_size: -
cdr3_length: 14
d_call: TRBD1

cdr3_nt: TGCGCCAGCAGCCAAGAATTTCTCCCTGGAAACACCATATATTTT
cdr3_aa: CASSQEFLPGNTIYF
j_call: TRBJ1-3
v_call: TRBV4-1
clone_size: -
cdr3_length: 15
d_call: -

cdr3_nt: TGTGCCAGCAGTAGAGGGAGGCCCCCAACCTGGGCCGGGGAGCTGTTTTTT
cdr3_aa: CASSRGRPPTWAGELFF
j_call: TRBJ2-2
v_call: TRBV11-2
clone_size: -
cdr3_length: 17
d_call: -

cdr3_nt: TGTGCCAGCAGTTCGACGGAGGGCTACACCTTC
cdr3_aa: CASSSTEGYTF
j_call: TRBJ1-2
v_call: TRBV28
clone_size: -
cdr3_length: 11
d_call: -

cdr3_nt: TGTGCCAGTAGGACAGCGAGAAACACCATATATTTT
cdr3_aa: CASRTARNTIYF
j_call: TRBJ1-3
v_call: TRBV19
clone_size: -
cdr3_length: 12
d_call: -

cdr3_nt: TGTGCCAGCAGTTGGGTAGGGGGCTACTATGGCTACACCTTC
cdr3_aa: CASSWVGGYYGYTF
j_call: TRBJ1-2
v_call: TRBV28
clone_size: -
cdr3_length: 14
d_call: TRBD1

cdr3_nt: TGTGCCAGCAGCGAGGCCGGGACAGCTAAAGAGACCCAGTACTTC
cdr3_aa: CASSEAGTAKETQYF
j_call: TRBJ2-5
v_call: TRBV5-4
clone_size: -
cdr3_length: 15
d_call: TRBD1

cdr3_nt: TGTGCCAGCAGTGACAGGGGTCGTAACAATGAGCAGTTCTTC
cdr3_aa: CASSDRGRNNEQFF
j_call: TRBJ2-1
v_call: TRBV6-1
clone_size: -
cdr3_length: 14
d_call: -

cdr3_nt: TGTGCCAGCAGCCAAGTGGTTGGAGGGATCAACACCGGGGAGCTGTTTTTT
cdr3_aa: CASSQVVGGINTGELFF
j_call: TRBJ2-2
v_call: TRBV4-2
clone_size: -
cdr3_length: 17
d_call: -

cdr3_nt: TGTGCCAGCAGCTTGGGGGCAGGGGCGGGCAATGAGCAGTTCTTC
cdr3_aa: CASSLGAGAGNEQFF
j_call: TRBJ2-1
v_call: TRBV11-1
clone_size: -
cdr3_length: 15
d_call: -

cdr3_nt: TGTGCCAGCAGCGTCAGACAGAGCACAGATACGCAGTATTTT
cdr3_aa: CASSVRQSTDTQYF
j_call: TRBJ2-3
v_call: TRBV9
clone_size: once
cdr3_length: 14
d_call: -